The 9 T cell receptor beta chains presented below share a single source sample, sequenced in a study of identical twins. From the 5' RACE reads, TCRdb called clonotypes with MiXCR, one entry per CDR3 protein. Of 250,000 or so distinct CDR3 sequences detected, 12% appear once; the ten largest clones hold 4% to 5%. The same sample was also used in a study of yellow fever vaccine responses in identical twins.

Sequencing used memory (CD45RO+) T cells sorted from blood. The receptors were sampled from a woman aged 18-29 years in good health.

This clonotype was picked up a small number of times. This sequence joins TRBV30 and TRBJ2-5, with 12 bases identical to TRBD1. Looked up from germline, CDR1 is GTSNPN and CDR2 is SVGIG (reference sequence). This CDR3 contains 15 residues. The V gene end was trimmed by 4 bases and the J gene end by 4 bases; junction bases not matched to a gene: 7. CDR3 region: CAWTQGQGAGETQYF. The CDR3 bases are TGTGCCTGGACCCAGGGACAGGGGGCTGGAGAGACCCAGTACTTC.

This clonotype was detected a few times. V gene TRBV7-2 combines with J gene TRBJ2-4, with 8 bases lining up with TRBD2. This CDR3 region has 12 residues. Trimming removed 2 bases from V and 13 bases from J; junction bases left unmatched: 4. From germline, CDR1 is SGHTA and CDR2 FQGNSA. In DNA form, the CDR3 reads TGTGCCAGCAGCTTACTCGGGGGGGTACAGTACTTC. Amino acid sequence: CASSLLGGVQYF. Full variable domain (remainder filled in from reference TRBV7-2 and TRBJ2-4): GAGVSQSPSNKVTEKGKDVELRCDPISGHTALYWYRQSLGQGLEFLIYFQGNSAPDKSGLPSDRFSAERTGGSVSTLTIQRTQQEDSAVYLCASSLLGGVQYFGAGTRLSVL.

The chain is built from TRBV28 and TRBJ2-2, with D tentatively TRBD1 (5 bases). The CDR3 runs 13 residues. Trimming shortened V by 5 bases and J by 4 bases, and 8 bases separated the two germline ends. Germline lookup yields CDR1 MDHEN and CDR2 SYDVKM. The DNA for the CDR3 is TGTGCCAGCAGTAAACAGGTCACCGGGGAGCTGTTTTTT. As protein: CASSKQVTGELFF.

This clonotype was counted many times. The chain has TRBV12-3 or TRBV12-4 and TRBJ2-4; D possibly corresponds to TRBD2 (5 bases). The CDR3 totals 16 residues. Trimming pared 4 bases from V and 0 bases from J, leaving 13 bases between. CDR3 in DNA: TGTGCCAGCAGTTACCTAGCAGGCCTAGCCAAAAACATTCAGTACTTC. This translates into CASSYLAGLAKNIQYF.

The chain combines TRBV27 with TRBJ2-7, with TRBD1 identical over 12 bases. V trimming: 6 bases; J trimming: 6 bases; junction bases outside the gene matches: 9. The germline CDR1 and CDR2 sequences are MNHEY and SMNVEV (reference sequence). The CDR3 loop spans 15 amino acids. The CDR3 nucleotides are TGTGCCAGCAGGGATGACGGGACAGGGGGCGCCGAGCAGTACTTC. Amino acid sequence: CASRDDGTGGAEQYF.

This clonotype was observed at least ten times. The chain employs TRBV6-5 and TRBJ2-1, with D tentatively TRBD2 (6 bases). V was clipped by 0 bases and J by 9 bases, with 12 bases between them. CDR1 and CDR2 from the germline V gene are MNHEY and SVGAGI. The CDR3 covers 14 residues. CDR3 DNA sequence: TGTGCCAGCAGTTACTCGGGATACGGGAGTGAGCAGTTCTTC. The encoded protein is CASSYSGYGSEQFF.

The chain couples TRBV5-7 to TRBJ2-7; D is uncertain. TRBV5-7 is an open reading frame whose function is uncertain. CDR3 length: 9 amino acids. V was pared by 3 bases and J by 5 bases, with 0 bases between. CDR3: CASSYEQYF. CDR3 nucleotides: TGTGCCAGCAGCTACGAGCAGTACTTC.

The chain carries TRBV9 and TRBJ2-5; 7 bases line up with TRBD1. Unmatched junction bases numbered 9, after V lost 2 bases and J lost 2 bases. The length of the CDR3 is 16 residues. The germline gives CDR1 SGDLS, CDR2 YYNGEE. CDR3 coding DNA: TGTGCCAGCAGCGTCCTACAGGGGTTACCACAAGAGACCCAGTACTTC. Protein: CASSVLQGLPQETQYF.

This clonotype came up a few times. In DNA form, the CDR3 reads TGTGCCAGCAGCCAAGATAAAAGCGGGCCGTCTAATTACGAGCAGTACTTC. Translation gives CASSQDKSGPSNYEQYF. This chain connects TRBV3-1 to TRBJ2-7; maybe TRBD2 (6 bases). V was trimmed by 0 bases and J by 4 bases, leaving 19 bases between them. Germline-derived CDR1 and CDR2 are LGHDT and YNNKEL (reference sequence). This CDR3 has 17 residues.